This is a list of T cell receptor beta chains from one sample in a study of early T cells in non-severe SARS-CoV-2 infection. TCRdb re-derived calls from the 5' RACE reads in MiXCR, one entry per CDR3 protein. This sample has approximately 32,000 distinct CDR3 sequences, with approximately 5.8% found just once. Sequenced material: whole blood. The receptors derive from an adult who was a healthcare worker with PCR-confirmed SARS-CoV-2 infection or an uninfected control (not recorded which). Each CDR3 is given with its conserved first and last residue. Fields, in order: V gene, clone size, D gene, J gene, CDR3 DNA, CDR3 protein. The D gene is left open where the match is weak. Rows may omit the clone size; those that give it use once, few, many or a size class.

>TRBV6-6|.|TRBD1|TRBJ1-1
TGTGCCAGCAGAGAGACAGGGGGGAACACTGAAGCTTTCTTT
CASRETGGNTEAFF
>TRBV10-2|many|.|TRBJ2-3
TGCGCCAGCAGTGGCCCCCTTAGGGCAGATACGCAGTATTTT
CASSGPLRADTQYF
>TRBV3-1|many|TRBD2|TRBJ2-2
TGTGCCAGCAGCCGAATAGCGGGAGTGAAAACCGGGGAGCTGTTTTTT
CASSRIAGVKTGELFF
>TRBV4-1|.|.|TRBJ2-7
TGCGCCAGCAGGTCAAGCTACTACGAGCAGTACTTC
CASRSSYYEQYF
>TRBV7-2|.|.|TRBJ2-3
TGTGCCAGCAGCTCAGACCCCTCGGATACGCAGTATTTT
CASSSDPSDTQYF
>TRBV18|many|.|TRBJ1-5
TGTGCCAGCTCGCAGGCGGGCCGGGGGAGCAATCAGCCCCAGCATTTT
CASSQAGRGSNQPQHF
>TRBV28|many|TRBD1|TRBJ2-3
TGTGCCAGCAGTCCAGACAGGGGGCGAGAGGCAGATACGCAGTATTTT
CASSPDRGREADTQYF
>TRBV10-1|many|TRBD2|TRBJ2-3
TGCGCCAGCAGTGAGTCGAGGTTTAGCGGGAGGGCCCCAGATACGCAGTATTTT
CASSESRFSGRAPDTQYF
>TRBV28|many|TRBD1|TRBJ1-2
TGTGCCAGCAGCAAGGGGGCCTATGGCTACACCTTC
CASSKGAYGYTF
>TRBV2|many|.|TRBJ1-2
TGTGCCAGCAGTGAAGACACGGCAAGGGGCACCTTC
CASSEDTARGTF
>TRBV29-1|many|TRBD1|TRBJ1-2
TGCAGCGTTGAAGATTGGGACAGGTCATTAGTGTATGGCTACACCTTC
CSVEDWDRSLVYGYTF
>TRBV6-5|many|TRBD2|TRBJ2-1
TGTGCCAGCAGTTACTCTTCTAGCGGGTCTTACAATGAGCAGTTCTTC
CASSYSSSGSYNEQFF
>TRBV2|few|TRBD2|TRBJ2-1
TGTGCCAGCACTAGCGGGGGAGGTTACAATGAGCAGTTCTTC
CASTSGGGYNEQFF
>TRBV20-1|medium-sized|TRBD1|TRBJ1-2
TGCAGTGCCCCGACAGGGTGGCGAAATGGCTACACCTTC
CSAPTGWRNGYTF
>TRBV15|many|.|TRBJ1-2
TGTGCCACCAGCAGAGATGGGACCTATGGCTACACCTTC
CATSRDGTYGYTF
>TRBV6-2/TRBV6-3|many|.|TRBJ1-1
TGTGCCAGCAGTTACGACAGGCGGGATCTGAACACTGAAGCTTTCTTT
CASSYDRRDLNTEAFF
>TRBV20-1|many|TRBD1|TRBJ2-5
TGCAGTGCACGCGGCACAGGGGGCAGGAAGACCCAGTACTTC
CSARGTGGRKTQYF
>TRBV20-1|many|.|TRBJ1-1
TGCAGTGCTAGAGAATCGGGGAAGGGGTACACTGAAGCTTTCTTT
CSARESGKGYTEAFF
>TRBV4-3|many|.|TRBJ1-6
TGCGCCAGCACAGAAAGCTCCTATAATTCACCCCTCCACTTT
CASTESSYNSPLHF
>TRBV11-3|many|TRBD1|TRBJ2-2
TGTGCCAGCAGCGGGACAGGGGGCTCCGGGGAGCTGTTTTTT
CASSGTGGSGELFF
>TRBV12-3/TRBV12-4|many|.|TRBJ2-7
TGTGCCAGCAGTTATTTTGGACAGTCCTACGAGCAGTACTTC
CASSYFGQSYEQYF
>TRBV29-1|.|.|TRBJ2-2
TGCAGCGTTGAAGGGGCTAGCAGGACCGGGGAGCTGTTTTTT
CSVEGASRTGELFF
>TRBV6-5|many|TRBD1|TRBJ1-4
TGTGCCAGCAGTATAACCGGGACAGCTCAAGAAAAACTGTTTTTT
CASSITGTAQEKLFF
>TRBV3-1|many|.|TRBJ1-1
TGTGCCAGCAGGAGGACGAATAGGGGCACTGAAGCTTTCTTT
CASRRTNRGTEAFF
>TRBV6-4|many|.|TRBJ2-1
TGTGCCAGCAGTGACGTCGGGGTAGCGAGCCATGAGCAGTTCTTC
CASSDVGVASHEQFF
>TRBV12-3/TRBV12-4|many|.|TRBJ1-2
TGTGCCAGCAGTCCAGACCTTCACTACACCTTC
CASSPDLHYTF
>TRBV7-2|many|TRBD1|TRBJ1-5
TGTGCCAGCAGCCCCCGGACAGGGGAAGGACAGCCCCAGCATTTT
CASSPRTGEGQPQHF
>TRBV27|many|TRBD1|TRBJ1-2
TGTGCCAGCAGTCGGACAGGGGCGAACGGCTACACCTTC
CASSRTGANGYTF
>TRBV11-2|.|TRBD2|TRBJ2-2
TGTGCCAGCAGCTTCTTAGGTAGCGGGGGCACCGGGGAGCTGTTTTTT
CASSFLGSGGTGELFF
>TRBV6-5|.|TRBD2|TRBJ2-1
TGTGCGGTGGGACTAGCCGCCTACAATGAGCAGTTCTTC
CAVGLAAYNEQFF
>TRBV19|few|.|TRBJ2-7
TGTGCCAGTAGTATAAAGGGTCTCCGGGGGACCCCCTACGAGCAGTACTTC
CASSIKGLRGTPYEQYF
>TRBV6-6|many|.|TRBJ2-2
TGTGCCAGCAGCTCCCAGGGTGTCACCGGGGAGCTGTTTTTT
CASSSQGVTGELFF
>TRBV7-2|many|TRBD2|TRBJ2-7
TGTGCCAGCAGCTCCCAGGGAGGGGCCTACGAGCAGTACTTC
CASSSQGGAYEQYF
>TRBV7-9|many|.|TRBJ1-1
TGTGCCAGCAGCCAGACCATTGAAGCTTTCTTT
CASSQTIEAFF
>TRBV6-5|many|.|TRBJ2-2
TGTGCCAGCAGTTACTCCACGGGACTTCGATCGAGGAACACCGGGGAGCTGTTTTTT
CASSYSTGLRSRNTGELFF